These 23 T cell receptor beta chains originate from one sample sequenced in a study of CD8 T cells in ankylosing spondylitis. Findings and limits, study-wide: What appeared characteristic of ankylosing spondylitis blood was a TCR beta motif of several highly homologous variants.

Antigen specificity for these receptors is unknown. TCRdb reprocessed the 5' RACE reads with MiXCR, giving one entry per CDR3 protein. Of roughly 440,000 distinct CDR3 sequences in the sample, about 15% were seen once. Specimen: blood, either unsorted or a sorted T cell fraction (not recorded which). The receptors derive from a male donor with ankylosing spondylitis.

A note on this clonotype: This could be a read error, since a much larger clone is one nucleotide away. The chain uses TRBV5-1 and TRBJ2-5, with TRBD1 matching 7 bases. With 4 bases clipped from V and 7 bases from J, the junction kept 4 bases outside the gene matches. The CDR3 length is 12 residues. In germline, CDR1 is SGHRS, CDR2 YFSETQ. CDR3 bases: TGCGCCAGCAGCCAGGGGGAAGGGACCCAGTACTTC. It yields the protein CASSQGEGTQYF.

This clonotype showed up just a few times. The chain combines TRBV7-8 with TRBJ1-1; 8 bases align to TRBD1. CDR1 is SGHVS, CDR2 FQNEAQ, per germline. The ends lost 5 bases at V and 2 bases at J; junction bases unmatched: 7. This CDR3 comprises 15 residues. This chain's CDR3 is CASSDHRGANTEAFF. The CDR3, as DNA: TGTGCCAGCAGCGATCACAGGGGGGCTAACACTGAAGCTTTCTTT.

There are many counts of this clonotype. This sequence joins TRBV20-1 and TRBJ1-5; D is undetermined. Looked up from germline, CDR1 is DFQATT and CDR2 is SNEGSKA (reference sequence). This CDR3 has 13 amino acids. The V end lost 3 bases, the J end lost 3 bases, and 9 bases lay between the germline ends. The CDR3 here is CSARLGYNQPQHF. The CDR3 DNA reads as TGCAGTGCTAGGTTGGGGTACAATCAGCCCCAGCATTTT.

The table lists this clonotype with a few counts. V usage is TRBV11-3 and J usage is TRBJ2-3; 12 nucleotides align to TRBD2. CDR1 and CDR2 from the germline V gene are SGHNT and YENEEA. Trimming removed 0 bases from V and 8 bases from J; junction bases left unmatched: 9. This CDR3 has 17 residues. In DNA, the CDR3 is TGTGCCAGCAGCTTAGAGAAGACTAGCGGGGGATTTGCTACGCAGTATTTT. It is translated as CASSLEKTSGGFATQYF.

The J gene is TRBJ1-1, the V gene TRBV12-3 or TRBV12-4; 9 nucleotides align to TRBD1. CDR3 length equals 14 residues. V lost 6 bases and J lost 5; bases outside the gene matches: 7. The CDR3 DNA follows: TGTGCCAGCAGCCTTACAGGGGGCTGGACTGAAGCTTTCTTT. The encoded protein is CASSLTGGWTEAFF.

This clonotype showed up just a few times. This sequence joins TRBV3-1 and TRBJ2-1; perhaps TRBD2 as D (6 bases). V lost 3 bases and J lost 7, with 10 bases in between. Germline assignment: CDR1 LGHDT and CDR2 YNNKEL (reference sequence). The CDR3 contains 13 residues. The CDR3 sequence is CASSHGGGNEQFF. The CDR3 region has the DNA TGTGCCAGCAGCCACGGGGGTGGGAATGAGCAGTTCTTC.

A few counts support this clonotype. The chain employs TRBV2 and TRBJ2-5; TRBD2 matches at 12 bases. The CDR3 spans 15 residues. Trimming took 4 bases from V and 5 from J; bases not matched to a gene: 5. Per germline, CDR1 SNHLY and CDR2 FYNNEI. Written as DNA, the CDR3 is TGTGCCAGCAGTGGGACTAGCGGGATAGCGGAGACCCAGTACTTC. Residues: CASSGTSGIAETQYF.

The J gene is TRBJ1-2, the V gene TRBV12-3 or TRBV12-4; 8 positions agree with TRBD1. J gave up 0 bases and V 5 bases, and 5 bases lay outside the gene matches. There are 15 residues in the CDR3. CDR3 sequence: CASSPRGLSNYGYTF. Here the CDR3 DNA reads TGTGCCAGCAGTCCCAGGGGGCTGTCTAACTATGGCTACACCTTC.

The genes are TRBV18 and TRBJ2-3, with D unclear. CDR3 length equals 13 residues. Germline CDR1 KGHSH, CDR2 LQKENI. The germline V and J ends were trimmed by 5 bases and 0 bases, with 6 bases remaining between them. The CDR3 sequence is CASSRISTDTQYF. The DNA of the CDR3 is TGTGCCAGCTCAAGAATCAGCACAGATACGCAGTATTTT.

This clonotype has just one count. The chain recombines TRBV7-2 with TRBJ1-1; D might be TRBD1 (6 bases). The CDR3 is 16 residues long. Trimming took 2 bases from V and 3 from J, leaving 16 bases between them. Germline V CDR1 and CDR2: SGHTA, FQGNSA. CDR3: CASSLRGAGRDTEAFF. CDR3 DNA sequence: TGTGCCAGCAGCTTAAGGGGGGCAGGGCGGGACACTGAAGCTTTCTTT.

This clonotype was observed a few times. The V and J genes are TRBV5-1 and TRBJ1-3; D gene unclear. CDR3 length: 16 residues. Deletions cut 0 bases from V and 0 bases from J, with 10 bases between. Per the germline V gene, CDR1 is SGHRS and CDR2 is YFSETQ. The CDR3 here is CASSLAGSSSGNTIYF. CDR3 in DNA: TGCGCCAGCAGCTTGGCCGGCAGCTCCTCTGGAAACACCATATATTTT.

This clonotype turned up a few times. This chain uses TRBV5-6 with TRBJ2-1; D is unresolved. CDR1 SGHDT and CDR2 YYEEEE come from the germline V gene. V lost 0 bases and J 2 bases, leaving 9 bases between the germline ends. The CDR3 spans 15 residues. The CDR3 spells CASSLGISAYNEQFF. The CDR3, as DNA: TGTGCCAGCAGCTTGGGGATTTCGGCCTACAATGAGCAGTTCTTC. Full variable domain (rest looked up from reference TRBV5-6 and TRBJ2-1): DAGVTQSPTHLIKTRGQQVTLRCSPKSGHDTVSWYQQALGQGPQFIFQYYEEEERQRGNFPDRFSGHQFPNYSSELNVNALLLGDSALYLCASSLGISAYNEQFFGPGTRLTVL.

This clonotype was counted between two and nine times. The chain couples TRBV6-2 or TRBV6-3 to TRBJ1-5; D call uncertain. Germline CDR1 reads MNHEY; CDR2 reads SVGEGT. This CDR3 is 16 amino acids long. Trimming removed 6 bases from V and 1 base from J, with 16 bases in between. As DNA, the CDR3 is TGTGCCAGCAGCCCCCCCTTGGGTATGAGCAATCAGCCCCAGCATTTT. It is translated as CASSPPLGMSNQPQHF.

This clonotype turned up a few times. V is TRBV12-3 or TRBV12-4 and J is TRBJ2-3, with D unresolved. V dropped 3 bases and J dropped 5 bases, with 12 bases sitting between them. The CDR3 spans 14 residues. The CDR3 DNA reads TGTGCCAGCAGTTTGGTAAAGGTGAGAGATACGCAGTATTTT. It encodes CASSLVKVRDTQYF.

The V gene is TRBV19, the J gene TRBJ1-1, with D unresolved. Trimming shortened V by 5 bases and J by 1 base, and 11 bases separated the two germline ends. The CDR3 totals 14 residues. Germline V gene sequence: CDR1 LNHDA, CDR2 SQIVND (reference sequence). In DNA, the CDR3 is TGTGCCAGTAGTCCAATAGGGAAGAACACTGAAGCTTTCTTT. Its protein product is CASSPIGKNTEAFF.

This clonotype occurred a few times. The chain employs TRBV7-8 and TRBJ1-1; D possibly corresponds to TRBD1 (5 bases). There are 16 residues in the CDR3. Germline CDR1 SGHVS, CDR2 FQNEAQ. Trimming took off 5 bases at V and 2 bases at J, with 18 bases between the two ends. The CDR3 DNA follows: TGTGCCAGCAGCCTACTTGAGAGACAGACTAACACTGAAGCTTTCTTT. Protein sequence: CASSLLERQTNTEAFF.

This clonotype was observed a handful of times. The chain joins TRBV20-1 to TRBJ2-1, with TRBD2 identical over 8 bases. CDR1 DFQATT and CDR2 SNEGSKA come from the germline V gene (reference sequence). This CDR3 spans 15 amino acids. J lost 7 bases, V lost 0 bases, and 8 bases had no gene match. CDR3 in amino acids: CSARDSGTTKNEQFF. The CDR3 DNA follows: TGCAGTGCTAGAGATAGCGGGACCACCAAGAATGAGCAGTTCTTC.

This clonotype was detected a few times. V gene TRBV5-1 combines with J gene TRBJ2-3; no reliable D call. The ends were cut back, 4 bases at V and 1 base at J, with 13 bases in the middle. Looked up from germline, CDR1 is SGHRS and CDR2 is YFSETQ. The CDR3 is made up of 15 amino acids. The CDR3 loop is CASSVNSPGTDTQYF. As DNA, the CDR3 is TGCGCCAGCAGCGTGAACAGTCCCGGCACAGATACGCAGTATTTT.

This clonotype was recorded a few times. The chain combines TRBV12-3 or TRBV12-4 with TRBJ2-2; TRBD1 might be the D (5 bases). CDR3 length equals 14 residues. V was pared by 1 base and J by 4 bases, with 7 bases between. For the CDR3, the DNA is TGTGCCAGCAGTTTAGGTGACAGCACCGGGGAGCTGTTTTTT. Translation gives CASSLGDSTGELFF.

In this sample, this clonotype turned up many times. The V and J genes are TRBV28 and TRBJ1-5; D unresolved. Trimming left V 3 bases short and J 0 bases short, with 3 bases between. Germline V lookup: CDR1 MDHEN, CDR2 SYDVKM. The length of the CDR3 is 13 residues. CDR3 DNA sequence: TGTGCCAGCAGTTTCTTTAGCAATCAGCCCCAGCATTTT. Translation gives CASSFFSNQPQHF.

The chain carries TRBV6-2 or TRBV6-3 and TRBJ1-1, with D perhaps matching TRBD1 (5 bases). Trimming removed 2 bases from V and 4 bases from J, with 14 bases in between. The V gene's germline CDR1 is MNHEY and CDR2 SVGEGT. CDR3 length: 15 amino acids. CDR3 protein: CASSYGTLKATEAFF. For the CDR3, the DNA is TGTGCCAGCAGTTACGGGACCTTAAAGGCCACTGAAGCTTTCTTT.

This sequence joins TRBV20-1 and TRBJ2-3, with 7 bases that match TRBD1. The CDR3 has 13 residues. Germline loops: CDR1 DFQATT, CDR2 SNEGSKA (reference sequence). J gave up 2 bases and V 8 bases, and 7 bases lay outside the gene matches. CDR3 nucleotide sequence: TGCAGTACTTTGACAGGGACCACAGATACGCAGTATTTT. It specifies CSTLTGTTDTQYF.

There are many counts of this clonotype. The J gene is TRBJ2-1, the V gene TRBV12-3 or TRBV12-4; possibly TRBD2 for D (6 bases). V was pared by 5 bases and J by 4 bases, with 9 bases between. CDR3 length: 13 amino acids. This chain's CDR3 is CASSPGRYNEQFF. CDR3 DNA sequence: TGTGCCAGCAGTCCAGGGAGGTACAATGAGCAGTTCTTC.